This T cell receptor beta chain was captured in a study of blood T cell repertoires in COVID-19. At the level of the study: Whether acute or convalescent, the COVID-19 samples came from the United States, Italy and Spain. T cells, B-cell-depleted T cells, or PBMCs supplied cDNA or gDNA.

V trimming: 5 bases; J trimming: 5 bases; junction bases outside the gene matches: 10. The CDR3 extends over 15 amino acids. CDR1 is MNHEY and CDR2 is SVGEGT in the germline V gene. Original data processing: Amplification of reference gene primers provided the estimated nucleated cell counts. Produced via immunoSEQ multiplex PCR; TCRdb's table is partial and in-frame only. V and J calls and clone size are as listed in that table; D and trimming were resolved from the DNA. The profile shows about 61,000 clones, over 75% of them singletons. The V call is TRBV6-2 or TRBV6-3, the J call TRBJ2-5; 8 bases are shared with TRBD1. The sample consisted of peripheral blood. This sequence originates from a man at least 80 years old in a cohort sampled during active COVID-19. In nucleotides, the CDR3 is TGTGCCAGCAGTCCCGGGGACAGGCTTCGTGAGACCCAGTACTTC. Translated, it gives CASSPGDRLRETQYF.